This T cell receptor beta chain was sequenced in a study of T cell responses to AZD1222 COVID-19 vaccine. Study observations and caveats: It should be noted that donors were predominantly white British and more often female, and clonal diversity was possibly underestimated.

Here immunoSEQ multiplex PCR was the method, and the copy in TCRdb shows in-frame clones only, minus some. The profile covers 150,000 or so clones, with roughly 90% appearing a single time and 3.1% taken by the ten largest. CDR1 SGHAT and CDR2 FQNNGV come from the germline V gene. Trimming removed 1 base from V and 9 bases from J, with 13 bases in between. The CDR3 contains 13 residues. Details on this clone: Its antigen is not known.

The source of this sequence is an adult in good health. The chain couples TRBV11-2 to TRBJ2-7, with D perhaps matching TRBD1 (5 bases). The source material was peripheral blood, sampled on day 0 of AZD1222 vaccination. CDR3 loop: CASSLVRFQGQYF. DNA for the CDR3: TGTGCCAGCAGCTTAGTAAGGTTTCAGGGGCAGTACTTC.